This TCR beta chain was obtained from a study of OX40 agonist ivuxolimab in advanced cancers. A note on the overall study: Ivuxolimab was an agonistic, fully human IgG2 monoclonal antibody directed against OX40 (CD134), a costimulatory receptor. Of the approximately 50 dose-escalation patients, hepatocellular carcinoma was present in around 20, melanoma in approximately 15, renal cell carcinoma in 9 and head and neck cancer in 9. Partial responses occurred in three dose-escalation patients: two with cutaneous melanoma and one with hepatocellular carcinoma. Intravenous ivuxolimab was administered to patients every 2 weeks at six dose levels: 0.01, 0.1, 0.3, 1.5, 3 and 10 mg/kg. The paper reports the monotherapy dose-escalation portion (N of about 54 patients) of the phase I ivuxolimab trial. In the dose-escalation cohort, more than 75% of patients were male, and the mean age was around 60 years, with a range of roughly 20 to 80. Prior anti-PD-1, anti-PD-L1 or anti-CTLA-4 therapy was permitted, and less than 45% of dose-escalation patients had received checkpoint inhibitors. Peripheral TCRbeta sequencing aimed to test whether ivuxolimab altered TCR sequence diversity and caused clonal T-cell expansion. Study-level results and caveats: Low levels of normalized T-cell clonal expansion were also seen in some patients who did not respond. Clonal expansion of both CD4+ and CD8+ blood T cells was observed from baseline to week 6 at doses 0.1 to 3.0 mg/kg. The antigen specificity of the peripheral T cells that underwent clonal expansion was not determined. After ivuxolimab, expanded clones were on average more numerous among CD8+ T cells than among CD4+ T cells. Partial responders in the 0.1-3.0 mg/kg groups had among the lowest normalized peripheral clonal expansion, especially among CD8+ T cells.

To sequence the TCRbeta CDR3 region, genomic DNA was isolated from the sorted cells. The immunoSEQ Assay was used to sequence the TCRbeta CDR3 regions. In its TCRdb copy, this immuneACCESS table keeps in-frame sequences only and misses some clones. Where compared with another copy, unresolved V genes explain less than half of these, and the others have no known cause. Here the sample has roughly 62,000 clones; roughly 84% occur a single time. Less than 5.5% of the sample lies in the top ten. The trial excluded patients who had a history of autoimmune disease or who were on systemic immunosuppression. Peripheral blood for TCR sequencing was collected from all dose cohorts at baseline, on cycle 4 day 1, and on cycle 7 day 1. Samples came from an open-label, multicenter, first-in-human phase I dose-escalation trial of ivuxolimab. Adults with locally advanced or metastatic melanoma, renal cell carcinoma, hepatocellular carcinoma or head and neck squamous cell carcinoma were enrolled in the trial. Before TCR sequencing, CD4+ T cells and CD8+ T cells from peripheral blood were sorted into separate populations.

The CDR3 has 17 amino acids, counting the end cysteine and phenylalanine. The DNA shown is the 51-base CDR3, in frame from base 1. V lost 2 bases and J lost 2 bases, and the count of bases not matched to a germline gene is 10. CDR1 and CDR2 were assigned from the germline V gene as SQVTM and ANQGSEA. For this clone: Its antigen is currently not known. No base-level quality is on record; no much larger clone is a single base apart.

Sample: CD4+ or CD8+ T cells sorted from blood, taken in a trial of the OX40 agonist ivuxolimab. The receptor's source is an adult with an advanced solid tumor such as melanoma, head and neck, liver or kidney cancer. The sequence links TRBV29-1 to TRBJ2-5; TRBD1 lines up with 11 middle nucleotides. The nucleotide sequence reads TGCAGCGTTGAACTAAACCGGGACAGGGGGTTTCAAGAGACCCAGTACTTC. The resulting protein is CSVELNRDRGFQETQYF.